The source of this TCR beta chain is a study of shared clonotypes between healthy human individuals. With respect to this clone: Its cognate antigen is unknown.

Several immunoSEQ plates held equal portions of the genomic DNA taken from each subset. Profiled with immunoSEQ multiplex PCR; TCRdb holds only in-frame clones, not every one. This table has a few million clones, approximately 90% appearing once. General study findings and limits: The study's rarefaction showed incomplete sorted-subset sequencing despite large depth. The sampled material consisted only of blood, and tissue repertoires are likely to differ.

Trimming cost V 9 bases and J 2 bases, with 17 bases left between them. The CDR3 covers 15 residues. CDR1 and CDR2 (germline): SNHLY, FYNNEI. This receptor was taken from a man aged 18 to 30 in good health. Sequenced input: naive CD4+ T cells sorted from blood. Subset indicated: CD45RA+ positively selected. The gene calls are TRBV2 and TRBJ1-5; TRBD1 might be the D (5 bases). Written as DNA, the CDR3 is TGTGCCAGTGGGGGAGGGGCGGCTGGCAATCAGCCCCAGCATTTT. This gives the protein CASGGGAAGNQPQHF.